This T cell receptor beta chain came from a study of blood T cell repertoires in COVID-19. The assay was immunoSEQ multiplex PCR, and TCRdb's table has in-frame clones only and misses some. Seen here are roughly 12,000 clones, 82% observed once, and the top ten hold approximately 40%. The CDR3 has 15 residues. V shed 2 bases and J shed 0 bases, with 10 bases lying between them. The germline V gene has CDR1 MNHEY and CDR2 SVGEGT. This clonotype was obtained from a man at least 80 years old with acute or convalescent COVID-19. The material sequenced was peripheral blood. The chain is built from TRBV6-2 or TRBV6-3 and TRBJ1-1; D gene unclear. For the CDR3, the DNA is TGTGCCAGCAGTTACGCCCACCAGATGAACACTGAAGCTTTCTTT. This translates into CASSYAHQMNTEAFF.